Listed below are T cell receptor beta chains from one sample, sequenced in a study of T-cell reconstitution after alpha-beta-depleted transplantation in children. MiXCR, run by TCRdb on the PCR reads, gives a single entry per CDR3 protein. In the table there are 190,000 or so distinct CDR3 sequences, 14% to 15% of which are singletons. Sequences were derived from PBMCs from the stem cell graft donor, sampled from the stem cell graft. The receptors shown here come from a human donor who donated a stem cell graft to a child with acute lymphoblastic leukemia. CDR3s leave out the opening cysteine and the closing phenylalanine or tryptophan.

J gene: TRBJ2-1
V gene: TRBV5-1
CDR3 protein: ASSPSFGSSYNEQF

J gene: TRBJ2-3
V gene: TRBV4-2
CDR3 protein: ASSQEREGIDTQY

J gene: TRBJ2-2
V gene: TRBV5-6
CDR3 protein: ASSLGDTNTGELF

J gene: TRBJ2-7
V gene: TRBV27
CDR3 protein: ASSTPGGYEQY

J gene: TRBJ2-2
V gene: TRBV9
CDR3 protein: ASSVLGLASVNTGELF

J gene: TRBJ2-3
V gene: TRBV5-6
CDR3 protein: ASSYRTLAGGTDTQY

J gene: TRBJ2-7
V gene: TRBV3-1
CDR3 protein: ASSPWGDYEQY

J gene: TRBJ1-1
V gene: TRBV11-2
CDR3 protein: ASSSSGQGTTEAF

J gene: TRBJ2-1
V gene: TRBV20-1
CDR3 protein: SARVLLAGAEIEQF

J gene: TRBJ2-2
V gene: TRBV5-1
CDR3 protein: ASSFTGVRADGELF

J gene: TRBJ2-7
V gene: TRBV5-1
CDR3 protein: ASSLEGAASYEQY

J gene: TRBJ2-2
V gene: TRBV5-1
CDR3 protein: ASSFSPHTGELF

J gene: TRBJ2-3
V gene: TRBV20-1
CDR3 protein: SASPSFAVGGGRADTQY

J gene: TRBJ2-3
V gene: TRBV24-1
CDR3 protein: ATSDPTPGQGMGTDTQY

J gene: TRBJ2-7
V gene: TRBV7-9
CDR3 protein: ASSLYVSYEQY

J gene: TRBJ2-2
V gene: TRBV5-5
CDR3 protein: ASRFGPSGGDTGELF

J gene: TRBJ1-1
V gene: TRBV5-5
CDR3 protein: ASSLQVLDTEAF

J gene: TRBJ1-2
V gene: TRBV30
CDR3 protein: AWARTARANYGYT

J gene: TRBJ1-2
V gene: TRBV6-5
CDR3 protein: ASSSPDRQTYGYT

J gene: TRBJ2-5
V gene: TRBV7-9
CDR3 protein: ASSLPWGVGETQY

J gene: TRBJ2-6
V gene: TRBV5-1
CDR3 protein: ASSWAGANVLT

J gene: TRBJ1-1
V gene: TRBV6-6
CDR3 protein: ASSTSDVGAF

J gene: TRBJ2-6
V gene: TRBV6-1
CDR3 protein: ASSERVSGANVLT

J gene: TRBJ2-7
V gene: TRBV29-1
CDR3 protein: SVEGLAGVVGEQY

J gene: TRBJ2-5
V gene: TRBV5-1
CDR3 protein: ASSLRGAEEETQY

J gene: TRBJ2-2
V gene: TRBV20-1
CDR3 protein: SAGGTNTGELF

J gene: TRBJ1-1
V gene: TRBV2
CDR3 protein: ASSEFGVRDTEAF

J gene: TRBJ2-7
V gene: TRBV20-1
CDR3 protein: SVIAGLSYEQY

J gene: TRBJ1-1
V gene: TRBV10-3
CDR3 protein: AISEGGTGAKTEAF

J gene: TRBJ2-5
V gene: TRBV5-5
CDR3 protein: ASSPILPGNWMGTQY

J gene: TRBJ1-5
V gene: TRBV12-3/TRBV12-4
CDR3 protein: ASSSAGTGIKPQH

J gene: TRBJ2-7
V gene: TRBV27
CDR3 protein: ASSLRYRGGSYEQY

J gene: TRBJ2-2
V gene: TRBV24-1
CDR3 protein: ATSAGADTGELF

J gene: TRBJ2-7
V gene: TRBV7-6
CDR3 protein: ASSLKGLANYEQY

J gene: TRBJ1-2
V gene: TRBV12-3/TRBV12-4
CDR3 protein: ASSFVPGDGYT

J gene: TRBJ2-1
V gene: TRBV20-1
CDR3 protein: SARLGTGGGSYNEQF

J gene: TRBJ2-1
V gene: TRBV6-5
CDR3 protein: ASSYTGSSREQF

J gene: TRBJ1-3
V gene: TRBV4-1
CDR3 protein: ASSREISSGNTIY

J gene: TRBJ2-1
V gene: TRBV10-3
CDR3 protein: SIGRLAGGPGNEQF

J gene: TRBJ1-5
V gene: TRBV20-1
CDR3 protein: SARKTGSNQPQH

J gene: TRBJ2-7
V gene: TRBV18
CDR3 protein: ASSPLDRDKY

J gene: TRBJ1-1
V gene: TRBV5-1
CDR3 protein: ASSLGGRGTEAF

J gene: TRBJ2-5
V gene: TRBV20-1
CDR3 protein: SKGARGETQY

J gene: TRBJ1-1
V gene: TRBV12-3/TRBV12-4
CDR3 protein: AGSPQGAGEAF

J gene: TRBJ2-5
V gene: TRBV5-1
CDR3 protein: ASSRRTSGYQETQY

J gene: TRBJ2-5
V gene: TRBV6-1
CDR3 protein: ASSQTSVDQTQY

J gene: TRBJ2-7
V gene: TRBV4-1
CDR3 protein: ASSQAGQPTYEQY

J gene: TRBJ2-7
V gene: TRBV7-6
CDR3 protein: ASSTGRLGGEQY

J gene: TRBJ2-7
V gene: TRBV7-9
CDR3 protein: ASSFLQGEKSYEQY

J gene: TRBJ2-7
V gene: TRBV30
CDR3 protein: ACRAVYEQY

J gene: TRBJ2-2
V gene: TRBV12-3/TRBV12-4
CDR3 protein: ASSSLGAGELF

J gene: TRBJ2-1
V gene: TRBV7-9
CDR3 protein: ASSLVIGTDTYNEQF

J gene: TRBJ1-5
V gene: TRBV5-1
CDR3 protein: ASSSTPNQPQH

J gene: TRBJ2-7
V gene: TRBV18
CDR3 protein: ASSLGVYEQY

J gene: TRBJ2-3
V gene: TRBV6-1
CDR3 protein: ASRSSTDTQY

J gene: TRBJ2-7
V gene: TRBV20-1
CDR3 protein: SVTVGVGEQY

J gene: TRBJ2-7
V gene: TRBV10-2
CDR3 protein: ASSPRGYEQY